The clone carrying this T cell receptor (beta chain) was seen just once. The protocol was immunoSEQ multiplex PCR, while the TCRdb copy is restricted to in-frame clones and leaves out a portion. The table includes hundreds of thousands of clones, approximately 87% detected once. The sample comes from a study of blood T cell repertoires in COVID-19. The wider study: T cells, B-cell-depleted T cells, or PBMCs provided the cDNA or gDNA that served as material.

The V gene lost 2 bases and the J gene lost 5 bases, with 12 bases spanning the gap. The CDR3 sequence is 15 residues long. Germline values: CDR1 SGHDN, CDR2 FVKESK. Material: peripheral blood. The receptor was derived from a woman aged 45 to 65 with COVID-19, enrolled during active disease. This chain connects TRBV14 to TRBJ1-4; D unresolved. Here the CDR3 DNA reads TGTGCCAGCAGCCAAAGAAGGAGGCTAAATGAAAAACTGTTTTTT. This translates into CASSQRRRLNEKLFF. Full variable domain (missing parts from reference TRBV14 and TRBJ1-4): EAGVTQFPSHSVIEKGQTVTLRCDPISGHDNLYWYRRVMGKEIKFLLHFVKESKQDESGMPNNRFLAERTGGTYSTLKVQPAELEDSGVYFCASSQRRRLNEKLFFGSGTQLSVL.